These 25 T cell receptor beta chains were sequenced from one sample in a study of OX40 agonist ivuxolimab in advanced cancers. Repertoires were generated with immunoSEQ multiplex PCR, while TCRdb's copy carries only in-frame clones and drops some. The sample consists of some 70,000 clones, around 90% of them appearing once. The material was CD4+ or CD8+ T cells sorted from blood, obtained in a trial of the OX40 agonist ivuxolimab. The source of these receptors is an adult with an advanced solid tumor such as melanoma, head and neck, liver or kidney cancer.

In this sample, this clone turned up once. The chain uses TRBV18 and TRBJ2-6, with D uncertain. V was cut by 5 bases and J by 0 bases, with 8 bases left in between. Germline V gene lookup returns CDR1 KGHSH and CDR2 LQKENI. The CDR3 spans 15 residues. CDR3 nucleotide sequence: TGTGCCAGCTCAGAGAAGAACTCTGGGGCCAACGTCCTGACTTTC. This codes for CASSEKNSGANVLTF.

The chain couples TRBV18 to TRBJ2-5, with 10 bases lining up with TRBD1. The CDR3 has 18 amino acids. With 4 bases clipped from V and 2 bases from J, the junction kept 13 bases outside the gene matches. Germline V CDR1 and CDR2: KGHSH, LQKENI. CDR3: CASSLSLTTGGVQETQYF. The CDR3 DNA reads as TGTGCCAGCTCACTTTCCCTTACGACAGGGGGCGTTCAAGAGACCCAGTACTTC.

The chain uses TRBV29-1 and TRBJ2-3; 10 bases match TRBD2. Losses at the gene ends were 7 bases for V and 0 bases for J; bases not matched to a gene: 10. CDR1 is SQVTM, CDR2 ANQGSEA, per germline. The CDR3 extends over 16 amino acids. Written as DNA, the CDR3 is TGCAGCGCACCAAGCGGGGGGGCGGGTAGCACAGATACGCAGTATTTT. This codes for CSAPSGGAGSTDTQYF.

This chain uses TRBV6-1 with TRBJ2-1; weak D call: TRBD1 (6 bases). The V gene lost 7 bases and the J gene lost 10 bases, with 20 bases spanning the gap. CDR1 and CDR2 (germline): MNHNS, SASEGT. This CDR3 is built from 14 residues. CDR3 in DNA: TGTGCCAGCACGTTTGGGTCAGGGGTGGGGGAGCAGTTCTTC. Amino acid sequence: CASTFGSGVGEQFF.

Here the CDR3 reads CASSDQTGGPNVLTF. CDR3 in DNA: TGTGCCAGTAGCGACCAGACAGGGGGACCCAACGTCCTGACTTTC. This chain links TRBV19 with TRBJ2-6; 9 nucleotides agree with TRBD1. Germline V gene data show CDR1 as LNHDA and CDR2 as SQIVND (reference sequence). With 6 bases clipped from V and 8 bases from J, the junction kept 8 bases outside the gene matches. The CDR3 covers 15 residues.

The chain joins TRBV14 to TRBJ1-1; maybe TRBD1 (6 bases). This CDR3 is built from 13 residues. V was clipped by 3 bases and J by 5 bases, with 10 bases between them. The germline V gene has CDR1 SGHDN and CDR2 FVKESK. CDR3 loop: CASSQGAETEAFF. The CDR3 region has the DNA TGTGCCAGCAGCCAGGGGGCTGAGACTGAAGCTTTCTTT. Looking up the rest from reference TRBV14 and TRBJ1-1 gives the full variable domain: EAGVTQFPSHSVIEKGQTVTLRCDPISGHDNLYWYRRVMGKEIKFLLHFVKESKQDESGMPNNRFLAERTGGTYSTLKVQPAELEDSGVYFCASSQGAETEAFFGQGTRLTVV.

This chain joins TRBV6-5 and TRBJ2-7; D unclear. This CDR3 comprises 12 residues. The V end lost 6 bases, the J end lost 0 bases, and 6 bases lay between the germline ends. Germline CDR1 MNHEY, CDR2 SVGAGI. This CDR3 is CASRPSSYEQYF. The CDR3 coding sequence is TGTGCCAGCAGGCCTAGCTCCTACGAGCAGTACTTC.

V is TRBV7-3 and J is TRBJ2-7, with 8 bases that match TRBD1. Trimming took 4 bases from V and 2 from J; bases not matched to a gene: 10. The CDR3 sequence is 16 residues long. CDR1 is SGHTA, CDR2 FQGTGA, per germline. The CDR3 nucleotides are TGTGCCAGCAGCTCCGCAGACTACAGGGGGGCCTACGAGCAGTACTTC. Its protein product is CASSSADYRGAYEQYF.

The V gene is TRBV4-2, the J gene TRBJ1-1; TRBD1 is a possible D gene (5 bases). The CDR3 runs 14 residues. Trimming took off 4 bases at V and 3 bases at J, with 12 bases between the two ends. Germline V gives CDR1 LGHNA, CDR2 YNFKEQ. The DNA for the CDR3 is TGTGCCAGCAGCCGCCGGGGCAGGGACACTGAAGCTTTCTTT. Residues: CASSRRGRDTEAFF.

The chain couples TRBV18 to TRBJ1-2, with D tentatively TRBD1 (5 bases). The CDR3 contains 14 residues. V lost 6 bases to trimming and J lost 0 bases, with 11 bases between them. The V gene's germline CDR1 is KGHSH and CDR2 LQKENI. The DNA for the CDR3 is TGTGCCAGCTCCTCCGACAGAGCTAACTATGGCTACACCTTC. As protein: CASSSDRANYGYTF.

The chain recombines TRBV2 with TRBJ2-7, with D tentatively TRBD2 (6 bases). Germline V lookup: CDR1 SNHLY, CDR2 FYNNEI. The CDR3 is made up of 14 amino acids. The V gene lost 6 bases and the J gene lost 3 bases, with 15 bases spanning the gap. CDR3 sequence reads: CASRNPGVGYEQYF. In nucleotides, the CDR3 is TGTGCCAGCAGAAACCCGGGGGTCGGCTACGAGCAGTACTTC.

CDR3 sequence reads: CASSLETEQFF. The DNA for the CDR3 is TGTGCCAGCAGTTTAGAGACAGAGCAGTTCTTC. The chain is built from TRBV28 and TRBJ2-1; D gene unclear. The germline V gene has CDR1 MDHEN and CDR2 SYDVKM. The germline V and J ends were trimmed by 2 bases and 10 bases, with 6 bases remaining between them. CDR3 length: 11 amino acids.

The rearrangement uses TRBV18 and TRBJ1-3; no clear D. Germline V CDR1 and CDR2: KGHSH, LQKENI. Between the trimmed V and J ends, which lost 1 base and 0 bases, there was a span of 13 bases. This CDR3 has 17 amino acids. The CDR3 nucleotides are TGTGCCAGCTCACCACTCGGAGCCGGCCTCTCTGGAAACACCATATATTTT. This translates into CASSPLGAGLSGNTIYF.

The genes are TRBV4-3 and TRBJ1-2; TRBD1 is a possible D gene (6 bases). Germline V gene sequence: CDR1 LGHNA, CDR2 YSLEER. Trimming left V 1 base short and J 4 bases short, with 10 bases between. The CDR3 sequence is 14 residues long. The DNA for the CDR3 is TGCGCCAGCAGCCAAGGGGGGCTCGGCTATGGCTACACCTTC. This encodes CASSQGGLGYGYTF.

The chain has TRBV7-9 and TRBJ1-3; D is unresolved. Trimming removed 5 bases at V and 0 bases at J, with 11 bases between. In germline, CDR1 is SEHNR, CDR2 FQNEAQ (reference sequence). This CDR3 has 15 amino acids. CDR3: CASSPQSISGNTIYF. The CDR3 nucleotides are TGTGCCAGCAGCCCCCAGAGTATCTCTGGAAACACCATATATTTT.

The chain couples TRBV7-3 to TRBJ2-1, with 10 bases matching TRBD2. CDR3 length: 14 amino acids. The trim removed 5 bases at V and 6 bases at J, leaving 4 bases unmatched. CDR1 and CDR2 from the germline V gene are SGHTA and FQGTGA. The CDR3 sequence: CASSPQRGGNEQFF. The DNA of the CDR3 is TGTGCCAGCAGCCCCCAGCGGGGGGGCAATGAGCAGTTCTTC.

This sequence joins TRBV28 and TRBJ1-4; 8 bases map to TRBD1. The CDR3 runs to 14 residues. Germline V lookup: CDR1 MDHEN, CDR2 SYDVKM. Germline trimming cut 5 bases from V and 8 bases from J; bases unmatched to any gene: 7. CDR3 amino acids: CASSNRGKWEKLFF. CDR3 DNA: TGTGCCAGCAGTAACAGGGGGAAGTGGGAAAAACTGTTTTTT.

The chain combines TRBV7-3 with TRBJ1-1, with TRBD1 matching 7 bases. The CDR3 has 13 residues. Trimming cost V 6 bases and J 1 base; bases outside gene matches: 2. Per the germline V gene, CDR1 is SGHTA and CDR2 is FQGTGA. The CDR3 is CASRGQPNTEAFF. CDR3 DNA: TGTGCCAGCAGGGGACAGCCGAACACTGAAGCTTTCTTT.

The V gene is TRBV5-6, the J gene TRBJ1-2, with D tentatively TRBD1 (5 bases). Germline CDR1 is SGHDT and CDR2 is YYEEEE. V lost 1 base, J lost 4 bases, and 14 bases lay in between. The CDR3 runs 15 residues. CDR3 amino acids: CASSLPETAAYGYTF. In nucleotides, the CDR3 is TGTGCCAGCAGCTTGCCCGAGACAGCAGCCTATGGCTACACCTTC.

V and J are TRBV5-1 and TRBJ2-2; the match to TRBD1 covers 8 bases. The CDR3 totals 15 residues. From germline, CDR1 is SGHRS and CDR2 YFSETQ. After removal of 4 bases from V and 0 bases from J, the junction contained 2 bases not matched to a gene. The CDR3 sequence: CASSRQGPNTGELFF. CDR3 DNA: TGCGCCAGCAGCCGACAGGGGCCGAACACCGGGGAGCTGTTTTTT.

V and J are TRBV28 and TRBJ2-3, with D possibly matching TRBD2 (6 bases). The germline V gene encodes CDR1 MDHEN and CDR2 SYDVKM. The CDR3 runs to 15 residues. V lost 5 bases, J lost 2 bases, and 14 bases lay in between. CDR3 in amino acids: CASSAPGLPTDTQYF. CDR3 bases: TGTGCCAGCAGTGCTCCGGGACTTCCCACAGATACGCAGTATTTT.

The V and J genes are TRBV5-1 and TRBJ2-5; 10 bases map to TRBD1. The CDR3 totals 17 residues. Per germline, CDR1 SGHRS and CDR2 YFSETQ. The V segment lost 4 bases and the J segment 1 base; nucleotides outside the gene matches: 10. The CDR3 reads CASSGAGTGDIQETQYF. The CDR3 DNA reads TGCGCCAGCAGCGGCGCCGGGACAGGGGATATCCAAGAGACCCAGTACTTC.

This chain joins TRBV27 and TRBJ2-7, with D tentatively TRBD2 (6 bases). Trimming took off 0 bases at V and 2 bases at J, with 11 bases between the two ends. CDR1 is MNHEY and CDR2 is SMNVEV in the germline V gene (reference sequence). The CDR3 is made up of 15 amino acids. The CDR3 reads CASSLSVSGPYEQYF. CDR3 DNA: TGTGCCAGCAGTTTATCGGTTAGCGGTCCCTACGAGCAGTACTTC.

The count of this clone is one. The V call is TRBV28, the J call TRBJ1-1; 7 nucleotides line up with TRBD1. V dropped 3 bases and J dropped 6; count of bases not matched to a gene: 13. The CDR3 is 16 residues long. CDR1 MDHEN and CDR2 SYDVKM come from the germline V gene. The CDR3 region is CASSFPRGGDSSEAFF. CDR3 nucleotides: TGTGCCAGCAGTTTCCCCAGGGGGGGCGACTCCTCTGAAGCTTTCTTT.

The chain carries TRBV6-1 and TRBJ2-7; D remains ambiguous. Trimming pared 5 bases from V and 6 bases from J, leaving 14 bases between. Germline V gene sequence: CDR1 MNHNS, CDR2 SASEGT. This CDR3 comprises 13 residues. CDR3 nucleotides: TGTGCCAGCAGTCGACGTTCGGAACTCGAGCAGTACTTC. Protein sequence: CASSRRSELEQYF.